This T cell receptor beta chain is from a study of T cell responses to AZD1222 COVID-19 vaccine. Study information: Pooling of second doses given at about 4 or about 12 weeks was done.

After removal of 3 bases from V and 3 bases from J, the junction contained 10 bases not matched to a gene. From germline, CDR1 is LNHNV and CDR2 YYDKDF (reference sequence). CDR3 size: 17 residues. The repertoire was sequenced with immunoSEQ multiplex PCR; TCRdb's copy has only in-frame clones and lacks some. The sample shows about 91,000 clones, over 75% of them seen only once. The receptor comes from an adult in good health. This sample comprised peripheral blood, obtained on day 0 of AZD1222 vaccination. The rearrangement links TRBV15 to TRBJ1-5; 8 nucleotides match TRBD1. This chain's CDR3 is CATSRRQGRMDNQPQHF. In nucleotides, the CDR3 is TGTGCCACCAGCAGGAGACAGGGGAGGATGGACAATCAGCCCCAGCATTTT.